This is a list of T cell receptor beta chains from one sample in a study of shared clonotypes between healthy human individuals. Profiling relied on immunoSEQ multiplex PCR, and the TCRdb table lists in-frame clones only, not all of them. This table holds roughly 1,000,000 clones, around three quarters found once. Sequenced material: memory CD4+ T cells from PBMCs. Receptors were obtained from a man in his late teens or twenties in good health. Some clones in this sample may be carry-over from other donors' samples. The CDR3 runs from the conserved cysteine through the conserved F or W. D genes are given only for firm matches. Rows give clone size only sometimes, using once, few, many, or a class for an expanded clone.

CDR3aa | CDR3nt | d_gene | abundance | j_gene | v_gene
CASSARQGTGSKNIQYF | TGTGCCAGCAGCGCCCGACAGGGGACGGGTTCGAAAAACATTCAGTACTTC | TRBD1 | . | TRBJ2-4 | TRBV5-4
CASSLKGDPSPNYGYTF | TGTGCCAGCAGCTTGAAAGGGGACCCCTCTCCTAACTATGGCTACACCTTC | . | . | TRBJ1-2 | TRBV5-5
CASSQESQVVATQYF | TGCGCCAGCAGCCAAGAAAGCCAAGTGGTTGCCACGCAGTATTTT | . | . | TRBJ2-3 | TRBV4-3
CASSLFGVVGEQYF | TGTGCCAGCAGCTTATTTGGGGTGGTGGGGGAGCAGTACTTC | . | once | TRBJ2-7 | TRBV7-9
CASSVQPLSGNTIYF | TGTGCCAGCAGTGTTCAGCCCCTCTCTGGAAACACCATATATTTT | . | once | TRBJ1-3 | TRBV2
CASSESVLAGYEQYF | TGCGCCAGCAGTGAGTCGGTCCTAGCGGGCTACGAGCAGTACTTC | TRBD2 | . | TRBJ2-7 | TRBV10-1
CASSTGSGTARVEQYF | TGCGCCAGCAGCACAGGGTCCGGGACAGCCCGAGTAGAGCAGTACTTC | TRBD1 | . | TRBJ2-7 | TRBV5-1
CASSLATTSGGLRSWNTEAFF | TGTGCCAGCAGCTTAGCGACGACATCTGGGGGTTTAAGGTCGTGGAACACTGAAGCTTTCTTT | . | . | TRBJ1-1 | TRBV7-2
CASSFGGGSGELFF | TGTGCCAGCAGCTTCGGGGGAGGTAGCGGGGAGCTGTTTTTT | . | . | TRBJ2-2 | TRBV7-2
CASSLVMGGYTF | TGTGCCAGCAGCTTAGTTATGGGTGGCTACACCTTC | . | few | TRBJ1-2 | TRBV7-9
CATSRAASSNTGELFF | TGTGCCACCAGCAGAGCCGCTAGCAGTAACACCGGGGAGCTGTTTTTT | . | . | TRBJ2-2 | TRBV15
CASSSSGGSYNEQFF | TGTGCCAGCAGCTCTAGCGGGGGATCCTACAATGAGCAGTTCTTC | TRBD2 | . | TRBJ2-1 | TRBV5-4
CASRGVTTNEKLFF | TGTGCCAGCAGAGGAGTCACTACTAATGAAAAACTGTTTTTT | . | . | TRBJ1-4 | TRBV27
CASSMTSGSTYEQYF | TGTGCCAGCAGCATGACTAGCGGATCTACCTACGAGCAGTACTTC | TRBD2 | once | TRBJ2-7 | TRBV7-3
CASSRDANSGNTIYF | TGTGCCAGTAGTAGAGACGCGAACTCTGGAAACACCATATATTTT | . | . | TRBJ1-3 | TRBV19
CASSVDSGLSEQFF | TGTGCCAGCAGCGTAGATAGCGGGCTGAGTGAGCAGTTCTTC | TRBD2 | once | TRBJ2-1 | TRBV9
CASTPSVGQYYGYTF | TGTGCCAGCACCCCGTCGGTGGGACAGTACTATGGCTACACCTTC | TRBD1 | . | TRBJ1-2 | TRBV6-1
CASSSILFKTPSYEQYF | TGTGCCAGCAGCTCGATCCTATTTAAGACACCTTCCTACGAGCAGTACTTC | . | . | TRBJ2-7 | TRBV27
CASSQGVAGAGYTF | TGCGCCAGCAGCCAAGGGGTGGCCGGGGCGGGCTACACCTTC | . | . | TRBJ1-2 | TRBV4-1
CSVGGQMNTEAFF | TGCAGCGTGGGTGGACAGATGAACACTGAAGCTTTCTTT | . | few | TRBJ1-1 | TRBV29-1
CAWSPTGGPGELFF | TGTGCCTGGAGTCCTACAGGGGGCCCCGGGGAGCTGTTTTTT | TRBD1 | . | TRBJ2-2 | TRBV30
CASSPPSGSGNTIYF | TGTGCCAGCAGCCCCCCGAGTGGGTCTGGAAACACCATATATTTT | . | . | TRBJ1-3 | TRBV6-5
CAWSDAGGNTIYF | TGTGCCTGGAGTGATGCGGGTGGAAACACCATATATTTT | . | few | TRBJ1-3 | TRBV30
CASSLGGVFYEQYF | TGTGCCAGCAGCTTAGGGGGGGTCTTCTACGAGCAGTACTTC | . | . | TRBJ2-7 | TRBV7-9
CASSLGQGGKAFF | TGTGCCAGCAGTTTAGGACAGGGTGGGAAAGCTTTCTTT | TRBD1 | . | TRBJ1-1 | TRBV28
CASSSGVSNQPQHF | TGTGCCAGCAGCTCCGGGGTAAGCAATCAGCCCCAGCATTTT | . | . | TRBJ1-5 | TRBV9
CASIVGGGETQYF | TGTGCCAGCATTGTAGGAGGTGGAGAGACCCAGTACTTC | . | . | TRBJ2-5 | TRBV2
CASAPVREIYEQYF | TGTGCCAGCGCCCCAGTGCGGGAGATCTACGAGCAGTACTTC | TRBD2 | . | TRBJ2-7 | TRBV7-2
CASSLGLAGEFQETQYF | TGTGCCAGCAGCTTGGGACTAGCGGGAGAGTTCCAAGAGACCCAGTACTTC | TRBD2 | . | TRBJ2-5 | TRBV5-8
CSVEQNEKLFF | TGCAGCGTCGAACAAAATGAAAAACTGTTTTTT | . | many | TRBJ1-4 | TRBV29-1
CASSYLGGFMTDTQYF | TGTGCCAGCAGTTATTTAGGCGGGTTCATGACAGATACGCAGTATTTT | . | . | TRBJ2-3 | TRBV6-5
CASMSLAGTLRGEQFF | TGTGCCAGTATGAGCCTAGCGGGAACCCTGAGGGGTGAGCAGTTCTTC | TRBD2 | . | TRBJ2-1 | TRBV19
CASSQDQTSGWGAQETQYF | TGTGCCAGCAGCCAAGATCAAACTAGCGGATGGGGGGCCCAAGAGACCCAGTACTTC | TRBD2 | . | TRBJ2-5 | TRBV4-2
CASSLSSSNQPQHF | TGTGCCAGCAGTTTATCGTCCAGCAATCAGCCCCAGCATTTT | . | . | TRBJ1-5 | TRBV28
CASSLGGTGRGYTF | TGTGCCAGCAGCTTAGGTGGGACAGGAAGGGGCTACACCTTC | TRBD1 | . | TRBJ1-2 | TRBV11-2
CASSTGTGGGMNTEAFF | TGCGCCAGCAGCACCGGGACAGGGGGCGGGATGAACACTGAAGCTTTCTTT | TRBD1 | . | TRBJ1-1 | TRBV5-1
CASSFQVPTDTQYF | TGTGCCAGCAGTTTTCAAGTACCCACAGATACGCAGTATTTT | . | . | TRBJ2-3 | TRBV27
CASNAGASSQRAFF | TGTGCCAGCAATGCCGGGGCTTCCTCCCAGAGAGCTTTCTTT | . | few | TRBJ1-1 | TRBV6-1
CASSQDLQGEQYF | TGTGCCAGCAGCCAAGATCTACAGGGCGAGCAGTACTTC | . | . | TRBJ2-7 | TRBV14
CASIRTRGGLAGITGELFF | TGTGCCAGTATCCGCACCCGGGGAGGGCTAGCGGGAATCACCGGGGAGCTGTTTTTT | TRBD2 | . | TRBJ2-2 | TRBV19
CASSLKQGNEQYF | TGTGCCAGCAGCTTAAAACAGGGCAACGAGCAGTACTTC | . | . | TRBJ2-7 | TRBV7-2
CASTPRGRKNEAFF | TGTGCCAGCACCCCCAGGGGACGGAAAAATGAAGCTTTCTTT | . | once | TRBJ1-1 | TRBV11-1
CASSDGGSYGYTF | TGTGCCAGCAGTGACGGGGGAAGCTATGGCTACACCTTC | . | . | TRBJ1-2 | TRBV2
CAAGGNIQYF | TGTGCCGCCGGGGGAAACATTCAGTACTTC | . | . | TRBJ2-4 | TRBV30
CASSGIYLYEQYF | TGTGCCAGCAGTGGGATCTACCTCTACGAGCAGTACTTC | . | . | TRBJ2-7 | TRBV28
CASSLEGQGNIQYF | TGCGCCAGCAGCTTGGAGGGACAGGGGAACATTCAGTACTTC | TRBD1 | . | TRBJ2-4 | TRBV5-1
CASSSLATGLSYEQYF | TGCGCCAGCAGCAGCCTGGCGACAGGGCTCTCCTACGAGCAGTACTTC | TRBD1 | . | TRBJ2-7 | TRBV5-1
CASSAIGTGGKYYGYTF | TGTGCCAGCAGTGCCATTGGGACAGGGGGCAAGTACTATGGCTACACCTTC | TRBD1 | . | TRBJ1-2 | TRBV6-1
CASSVGFGYTF | TGTGCCAGCAGCGTAGGGTTCGGCTACACCTTC | . | once | TRBJ1-2 | TRBV9
CAWGAYMNTEAFF | TGTGCCTGGGGAGCTTACATGAACACTGAAGCTTTCTTT | . | . | TRBJ1-1 | TRBV30
CASSLLAGYEQYF | TGTGCCAGCAGCTTACTAGCGGGATACGAGCAGTACTTC | TRBD2 | . | TRBJ2-7 | TRBV7-9
CASSIDRANYGYTF | TGTGCCAGCAGCATTGACAGGGCGAACTATGGCTACACCTTC | TRBD1 | . | TRBJ1-2 | TRBV7-2
CASSFGGPTNTGELFF | TGTGCCAGCAGCTTTGGAGGGCCAACGAACACCGGGGAGCTGTTTTTT | . | . | TRBJ2-2 | TRBV5-6
CSVETGANYGYTF | TGCAGCGTGGAAACAGGAGCTAACTATGGCTACACCTTC | . | many | TRBJ1-2 | TRBV29-1
CASSYSEGRELFF | TGTGCCAGCAGTTACTCTGAGGGCCGGGAGCTGTTTTTT | . | . | TRBJ2-2 | TRBV6-5
CAISDRGRGLAGANVLTF | TGTGCCATCAGTGATAGGGGCAGGGGGCTAGCAGGGGCCAACGTCCTGACTTTC | TRBD1 | few | TRBJ2-6 | TRBV10-3
CASSPSSREQYF | TGTGCCAGCTCACCCTCGTCACGGGAGCAGTACTTC | . | once | TRBJ2-7 | TRBV18